The sequence of this TCR beta chain was determined in a study of Graves' ophthalmopathy and Graves' hyperthyroidism. People with hyperthyroidism were aged 18 to 65 and newly diagnosed, under 2 months' duration. Serum thyroxine and TRAb, along with clinical symptoms, thyroid ultrasound and orbital computed tomography, were what diagnosis relied on. V gave up 6 bases and J gave up 3 bases, with 12 bases separating them. The CDR3 loop spans 13 amino acids. Germline lookup yields CDR1 SNHLY and CDR2 FYNNEI. Amplified material comprised TCR beta CDR3 regions derived from RNA transcripts. Investigators did first-round RT-PCR with HTBI primers, then second-round multiplex PCR. MiXCR was run by TCRdb on the multiplex PCR reads, yielding one entry per CDR3 protein. This sample carries 450,000 to 600,000 distinct CDR3 sequences, approximately 35% of them seen once, and the ten largest clones take less than 4.5%.

Whole-study results and caveats: The majority of expanded thyroid clonotypes above 0.001 frequency also occurred in blood.

With regard to this clonotype: The antigen is unknown.

V usage is TRBV2 and J usage is TRBJ2-7; TRBD2 is a possible D gene (6 bases). This receptor was obtained from an adult man with Graves' hyperthyroidism. Sequencing used peripheral blood or thyroid tissue (not recorded which). The CDR3 DNA reads as TGTGCCAGCAGCTACGGAGGGAACTACGAGCAGTACTTC. Translating it yields CASSYGGNYEQYF.